The present T cell receptor (beta chain) was sequenced within a study of blood T cell repertoires in COVID-19. Whole-study context: Samples came from the United States, Italy and Spain, spanning acute and convalescent COVID-19. In each case, the material was cDNA or gDNA derived from T cells, B-cell-depleted T cells, or PBMCs.

Per the original methods: Amplification of reference gene primers was used by the study to estimate nucleated cell counts. Data came from immunoSEQ multiplex PCR; TCRdb stores just in-frame clones and leaves some out. V and J calls and clone size are as listed in that table; D and trimming were resolved from the DNA. The data contain more than 80,000 clones, over 65% of them singletons. The CDR3 has 11 amino acids. V shed 3 bases and J shed 15 bases, with 13 bases lying between them. CDR1 and CDR2 from the germline V gene are SGHDT and YYEEEE. The Seattle patients, enrolled during active infection, were followed longitudinally.

The chain links TRBV5-6 to TRBJ2-1; unclear D gene. Sequences were obtained from peripheral blood. This receptor was identified in a man older than 75 with COVID-19, enrolled during active disease. The chain's CDR3 is CASSSSPKPFF. The CDR3 nucleotides read TGTGCCAGCAGCTCGAGCCCTAAACCGTTCTTC.